The 20 T cell receptor beta chains below all came from one sample that was sequenced in a study of graft-versus-host responses after intestinal transplantation. The method was immunoSEQ multiplex PCR; TCRdb's version includes in-frame clones alone and lacks a portion of them. This table holds under 90,000 clones, around 92% found once. Sequencing was performed on PBMCs, taken 98 days after intestinal transplantation. These TCRs come from a human patient who received an intestinal transplant, so some T cells may come from the graft donor.

This rearrangement joins TRBV10-3 to TRBJ2-1; 7 bases line up with TRBD2. V shed 6 bases and J 1 base; nucleotides not matched to a gene: 6. Per the germline V gene, CDR1 is ENHRY and CDR2 is SYGVKD. CDR3 length: 15 residues. CDR3 loop: CAISRRGSSYNEQFF. In DNA, the CDR3 is TGTGCCATCAGCCGGCGCGGGAGTTCCTACAATGAGCAGTTCTTC.

The J gene is TRBJ2-1, the V gene TRBV10-3; D gene unclear. The length of the CDR3 is 12 residues. The V and J ends lost 7 bases and 5 bases respectively, with 9 bases between them. Germline CDR1 reads ENHRY; CDR2 reads SYGVKD. CDR3 protein: CAINGPHNEQFF. CDR3 nucleotide sequence: TGTGCCATCAATGGGCCCCACAATGAGCAGTTCTTC.

The chain uses TRBV30 and TRBJ2-2; either TRBD1 or TRBD2 may fit D (5 bases each). This CDR3 is 12 amino acids long. Germline CDR1 GTSNPN, CDR2 SVGIG (reference sequence). The V end lost 3 bases, the J end lost 6 bases, and 8 bases lay between the germline ends. This CDR3 is CAWRVGPGELFF. CDR3 nucleotide sequence: TGTGCCTGGAGGGTGGGACCCGGGGAGCTGTTTTTT.

This chain links TRBV19 with TRBJ2-2; D is ambiguous. The CDR3 covers 13 residues. With 5 bases removed from V and 1 base from J, the gap between germline ends came to 5 bases. In germline, CDR1 is LNHDA, CDR2 SQIVND (reference sequence). In nucleotides, the CDR3 is TGTGCCAGTAGTTTTAGGAACACCGGGGAGCTGTTTTTT. Translating it yields CASSFRNTGELFF.

This clone has just one count. The chain is built from TRBV6-6 and TRBJ1-6, with 9 bases lining up with TRBD1. The length of the CDR3 is 15 residues. Germline trimming cut 6 bases from V and 6 bases from J; bases unmatched to any gene: 6. The germline CDR1 and CDR2 sequences are MNHNY and SVGAGI (reference sequence). The CDR3 spells CASRDRGTVNSPLHF. The DNA of the CDR3 is TGTGCCAGCAGGGACAGGGGAACGGTTAATTCACCCCTCCACTTT.

The chain is built from TRBV4-1 and TRBJ2-1, with 8 bases lining up with TRBD1. With 3 bases clipped from V and 4 bases from J, the junction kept 11 bases outside the gene matches. The CDR3 extends over 17 amino acids. Germline CDR1 MGHRA, CDR2 YSYEKL. The CDR3 DNA reads TGCGCCAGCAGCCACTCATACCGGGACAGGAATTACAATGAGCAGTTCTTC. Protein: CASSHSYRDRNYNEQFF.

The chain uses TRBV7-2 and TRBJ1-2; a possible D gene is TRBD1 (5 bases). With 0 bases removed from V and 3 bases from J, the gap between germline ends came to 11 bases. The CDR3 is 15 amino acids. CDR1 and CDR2 (germline): SGHTA, FQGNSA. CDR3 residues: CASSLAWGADYGYTF. The CDR3, as DNA: TGTGCCAGCAGCTTAGCGTGGGGCGCGGACTATGGCTACACCTTC.

This clone has a single count. The chain couples TRBV6-5 to TRBJ2-7; TRBD2 matches at 7 bases. Germline trimming cut 6 bases from V and 4 bases from J; bases unmatched to any gene: 12. The CDR3 length is 15 residues. Germline-derived CDR1 and CDR2 are MNHEY and SVGAGI. The CDR3: CASSPAGGGAYEQYF. CDR3 coding DNA: TGTGCCAGCAGCCCCGCCGGGGGAGGGGCTTACGAGCAGTACTTC.

The CDR3 DNA reads as TGTGCCAGCAGCCGGACTAGCGGGGAAGAGACCCAGTACTTC. This encodes CASSRTSGEETQYF. The rearrangement uses TRBV9 and TRBJ2-5, with 12 nucleotides matching TRBD2. V shed 4 bases, J shed 3 bases, and the junction held 1 base outside the gene matches. CDR1 and CDR2 (germline): SGDLS, YYNGEE. CDR3 size: 14 residues. Drawing the rest from reference TRBV9 and TRBJ2-5, the complete variable domain is DSGVTQTPKHLITATGQRVTLRCSPRSGDLSVYWYQQSLDQGLQFLIQYYNGEERAKGNILERFSAQQFPDLHSELNLSSLELGDSALYFCASSRTSGEETQYFGPGTRLLVL.

The genes are TRBV7-3 and TRBJ1-6, with D maybe TRBD1 (5 bases). Germline V lookup: CDR1 SGHTA, CDR2 FQGTGA. With 5 bases removed from V and 8 bases from J, the gap between germline ends came to 10 bases. The length of the CDR3 is 13 residues. For the CDR3, the DNA is TGTGCCAGCAGCCCCGACAGCTATTCACCCCTCCACTTT. Translated: CASSPDSYSPLHF.

The chain carries TRBV6-5 and TRBJ1-1, with 9 bases aligning to TRBD1. With 6 bases clipped from V and 0 bases from J, the junction kept 5 bases outside the gene matches. Germline values: CDR1 MNHEY, CDR2 SVGAGI. This CDR3 contains 15 residues. In nucleotides, the CDR3 is TGTGCCAGCAGCCTCCGGGACAGGGTGAACACTGAAGCTTTCTTT. The encoded protein is CASSLRDRVNTEAFF.

The CDR3 sequence: CASSIRLAGGYNEQFF. CDR3 coding DNA: TGTGCCAGCAGCATTCGACTAGCGGGGGGATACAATGAGCAGTTCTTC. The V gene is TRBV5-4, the J gene TRBJ2-1; 13 bases map to TRBD2. Germline V CDR1 and CDR2: SGHNT, YYREEE (reference sequence). This CDR3 is 16 amino acids long. V lost 4 bases and J lost 4; bases outside the gene matches: 5.

The V call is TRBV4-1, the J call TRBJ2-3; 8 bases match TRBD2. There are 16 residues in the CDR3. Germline V gene sequence: CDR1 MGHRA, CDR2 YSYEKL. V lost 3 bases to trimming and J lost 2 bases; unmatched junction nucleotides: 7. Here the CDR3 reads CASSQPLAGLTDTQYF. CDR3 coding DNA: TGCGCCAGCAGCCAGCCCCTAGCGGGCCTCACAGATACGCAGTATTTT.

The chain combines TRBV11-3 with TRBJ2-2; D possibly uses TRBD1 or TRBD2 (5 bases each). This CDR3 comprises 12 residues. Per the germline V gene, CDR1 is SGHNT and CDR2 is YENEEA. V dropped 5 bases and J dropped 8 bases, with 9 bases sitting between them. The CDR3 nucleotides read TGTGCCAGCAGCCATGGGGGTGGGGAGCTGTTTTTT. Translated, it gives CASSHGGGELFF.

The chain joins TRBV5-1 to TRBJ1-6; no definite D call. Germline-derived CDR1 and CDR2 are SGHRS and YFSETQ. This CDR3 has 14 amino acids. V was pared by 3 bases and J by 7 bases, with 11 bases between. In DNA form, the CDR3 reads TGCGCCAGCAGCTCCGCAATTGGCAATTCACCCCTCCACTTT. The encoded protein is CASSSAIGNSPLHF.

This clone has a single count. The chain links TRBV6-1 to TRBJ2-5; TRBD2 might be the D (6 bases). Germline CDR1 is MNHNS and CDR2 is SASEGT. Trimming took 4 bases from V and 11 from J, leaving 23 bases between them. CDR3 length: 15 residues. DNA for the CDR3: TGTGCCAGCAGTGGATATCATGGGCCGTCGGGAGAGCAGTACTTC. Protein product: CASSGYHGPSGEQYF.

This chain joins TRBV11-2 and TRBJ2-7; a possible D gene is TRBD1 (6 bases). Looked up from germline, CDR1 is SGHAT and CDR2 is FQNNGV. The CDR3 sequence is 16 residues long. Trimming removed 0 bases at V and 0 bases at J, with 12 bases between. CDR3 in amino acids: CASSLEGTLVSYEQYF. As DNA, the CDR3 is TGTGCCAGCAGCTTAGAAGGGACACTTGTCTCCTACGAGCAGTACTTC.

The chain is built from TRBV18 and TRBJ2-7; 8 positions match TRBD2. The germline gives CDR1 KGHSH, CDR2 LQKENI. The V segment lost 4 bases and the J segment 3 bases; nucleotides outside the gene matches: 2. The CDR3 covers 13 residues. This CDR3 reads CASSQAGDYEQYF. The DNA of the CDR3 is TGTGCCAGCTCACAAGCGGGAGACTACGAGCAGTACTTC.

V usage is TRBV23-1 and J usage is TRBJ1-2; D uncertain. TRBV23-1 carries the ORF label, with uncertain function. V lost 2 bases and J 2 bases, leaving 15 bases between the germline ends. The CDR3 sequence is 16 residues long. DNA for the CDR3: TGCGCCAGCAGTCAACCACCCGGACCGAAAAACTATGGCTACACCTTC. Its protein is CASSQPPGPKNYGYTF.

The chain uses TRBV28 and TRBJ2-3, with 13 bases fitting TRBD2. CDR1 and CDR2 (germline): MDHEN, SYDVKM. The V gene end was trimmed by 6 bases and the J gene end by 2 bases; junction bases not matched to a gene: 5. This CDR3 comprises 16 residues. Here the CDR3 DNA reads TGTGCCAGCAGGGCCGGACTAGCGGGAGCCACAGATACGCAGTATTTT. Amino acid sequence: CASRAGLAGATDTQYF.